Described below is a single TCR beta chain sequence and its context. Antigen unknown. Germline V gene sequence: CDR1 DFQATT, CDR2 SNEGSKA (reference sequence). The CDR3 runs 13 residues. The sample originates from a study of T cells expressing NK-cell markers. Background on the study: Each TCR beta repertoire originated in sorted T cells that were CD3+CD56+NKG2C+, CD3+CD56+NKG2C- or CD3+CD56-NKG2C+. Seropositivity for HCMV was found in seven of the eight sequenced donors, with one seronegative. Notes on the study in general: CD8+ T cells in roughly six donors included dominant NKG2C+ clonotypes at 1.0-7.0%. The study found these clonotypes also leading the CD3+CD56-NKG2C+ fraction in several donors.

TCRdb reworked the 5' RACE reads into one entry per CDR3 protein, no DNA. This sample's table has hundreds of thousands of distinct CDR3 sequences. V usage is TRBV20-1 and J usage is TRBJ2-3. The receptor was isolated from a man aged 18 to 69 in good health. Input material: blood T cells: a sorted CD56 or NKG2C T cell subset, CD4+ or CD8+ T cells, or bulk PBMC T cells (not recorded which). The CDR3 here is CSRFLGTADTQYF.